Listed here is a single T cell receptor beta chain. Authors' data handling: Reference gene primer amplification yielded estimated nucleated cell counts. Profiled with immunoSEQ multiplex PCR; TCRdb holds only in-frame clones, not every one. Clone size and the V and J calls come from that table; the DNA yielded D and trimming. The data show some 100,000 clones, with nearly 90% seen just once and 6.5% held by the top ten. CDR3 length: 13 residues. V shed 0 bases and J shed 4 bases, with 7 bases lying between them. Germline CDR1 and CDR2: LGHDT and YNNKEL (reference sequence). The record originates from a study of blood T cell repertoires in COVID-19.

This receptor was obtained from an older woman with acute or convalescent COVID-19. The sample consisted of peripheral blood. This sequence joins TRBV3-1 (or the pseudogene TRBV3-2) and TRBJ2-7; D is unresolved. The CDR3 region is CASSQDLRYEQYF. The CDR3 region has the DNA TGTGCCAGCAGCCAAGATCTGAGGTACGAGCAGTACTTC.